This passage covers 3 T cell receptor beta chains from one sample sequenced in a study of metastatic and nonmetastatic thyroid tumors. Using MiXCR, TCRdb reanalyzed the PCR reads. The data contain around 34,000 clones, about 15% of them singletons. Nobody among the patients had been given any treatment before thyroid surgery. Specimen: blood. The receptors come from a female donor with papillary thyroid cancer or a benign thyroid nodule (not recorded which). Some clones in this sample may be carry-over from other donors' samples.

This clone has a count of ten or more. The chain has TRBV5-4 and TRBJ2-3; 7 bases are shared with TRBD2. The CDR3 covers 15 residues. From germline, CDR1 is SGHNT and CDR2 YYREEE (reference sequence). Trimming took 0 bases from V and 0 from J; bases not matched to a gene: 1. The CDR3: CASSLGGGSTDTQYF. In nucleotides, the CDR3 is TGTGCCAGCAGCTTGGGGGGAGGGAGCACAGATACGCAGTATTTT.

Ten or more counts support this clone. V usage is TRBV4-2 and J usage is TRBJ2-1; the D is unclear. The CDR3 has 16 amino acids. From germline, CDR1 is LGHNA and CDR2 YNFKEQ. Trimming took off 3 bases at V and 6 bases at J, with 18 bases between the two ends. The CDR3 reads CASSHLSVGSANEQFF. The DNA of the CDR3 is TGTGCCAGCAGCCACCTATCAGTAGGATCGGCCAATGAGCAGTTCTTC.

This clone was detected only a few times. The chain recombines TRBV28 with TRBJ1-3, with 7 bases fitting TRBD1. There are 16 residues in the CDR3. V trimming: 6 bases; J trimming: 4 bases; junction bases outside the gene matches: 12. Per germline, CDR1 MDHEN and CDR2 SYDVKM. The CDR3 is CASSLGLTGTGNTIYF. The CDR3, as DNA: TGTGCCAGCAGCTTAGGGTTGACAGGGACCGGAAACACCATATATTTT.